This TCR beta chain was identified during a study of blood T cells in healthy people across ages. General study findings and limits: Conclusively comparing naive with antigen-experienced cells was impossible with unsorted PBMCs. From one million sequenced T cells, diversity estimates were lower bounds.

In its sample, this clonotype was seen a few times. What it recognizes is unknown. Next came a second PCR, run for roughly 6 to 11 cycles, which used a sample-barcoded 5' primer along with a J-beta primer mix. TCRdb independently ran MiXCR on the 5' RACE reads; one entry per CDR3 protein. The profile shows 750,000 to 950,000 distinct CDR3 sequences, about 55% of them singletons. The sequencing input was blood. The origin of this receptor is an elderly man in good health.

In nucleotides, the CDR3 is TGTGCCAGCAGCCGTAAAGGGGATACGCAGTATTTT. It translates to CASSRKGDTQYF. V usage is TRBV7-9 and J usage is TRBJ2-3; D not resolved. V lost 5 bases, J lost 6 bases, and 9 bases lay in between. This CDR3 is built from 12 residues. Germline values: CDR1 SEHNR, CDR2 FQNEAQ (reference sequence).